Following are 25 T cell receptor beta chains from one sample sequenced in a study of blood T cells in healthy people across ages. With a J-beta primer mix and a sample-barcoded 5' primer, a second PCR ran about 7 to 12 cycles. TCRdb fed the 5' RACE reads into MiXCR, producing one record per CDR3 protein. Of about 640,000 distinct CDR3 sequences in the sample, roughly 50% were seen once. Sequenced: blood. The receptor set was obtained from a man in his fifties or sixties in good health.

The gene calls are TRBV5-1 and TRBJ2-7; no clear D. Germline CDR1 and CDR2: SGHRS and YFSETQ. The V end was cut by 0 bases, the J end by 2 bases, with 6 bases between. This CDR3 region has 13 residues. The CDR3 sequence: CASSLAWTYEQYF. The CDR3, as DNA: TGCGCCAGCAGCTTGGCTTGGACCTACGAGCAGTACTTC.

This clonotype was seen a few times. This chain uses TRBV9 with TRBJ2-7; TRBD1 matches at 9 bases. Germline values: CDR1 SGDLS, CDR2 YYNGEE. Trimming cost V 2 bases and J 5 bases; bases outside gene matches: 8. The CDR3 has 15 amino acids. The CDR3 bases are TGTGCCAGCAGCGTTACCGGGACAGGGATAAACGAGCAGTACTTC. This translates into CASSVTGTGINEQYF.

Here the CDR3 DNA reads TGCAGTGCTAGAGATTCAAGCATGAACACTGAAGCTTTCTTT. It encodes CSARDSSMNTEAFF. The V call is TRBV20-1, the J call TRBJ1-1; D is uncertain. V dropped 0 bases and J dropped 0 bases, with 8 bases sitting between them. The germline V gene has CDR1 DFQATT and CDR2 SNEGSKA (reference sequence). CDR3 length: 14 amino acids.

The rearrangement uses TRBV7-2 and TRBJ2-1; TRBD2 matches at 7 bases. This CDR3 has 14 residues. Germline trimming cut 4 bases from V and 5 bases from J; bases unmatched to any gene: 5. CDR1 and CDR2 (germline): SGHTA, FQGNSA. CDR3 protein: CASSYRSGDNEQFF. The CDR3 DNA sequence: TGTGCCAGCAGCTATCGGAGCGGGGACAATGAGCAGTTCTTC.

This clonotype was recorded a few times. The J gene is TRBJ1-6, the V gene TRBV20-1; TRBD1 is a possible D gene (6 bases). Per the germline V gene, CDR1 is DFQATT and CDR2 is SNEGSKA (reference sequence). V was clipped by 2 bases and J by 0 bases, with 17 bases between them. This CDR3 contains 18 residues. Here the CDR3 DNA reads TGCAGTGCTAGAAGGGGGGCCTTATCATCCTCCTATAATTCACCCCTCCACTTT. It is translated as CSARRGALSSSYNSPLHF.

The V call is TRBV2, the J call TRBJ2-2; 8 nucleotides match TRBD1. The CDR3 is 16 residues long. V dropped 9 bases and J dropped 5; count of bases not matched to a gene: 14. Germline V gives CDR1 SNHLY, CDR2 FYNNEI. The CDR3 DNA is TGTGCCAGGATACCGGGACAGGTGTTGGCAACCGGGGAGCTGTTTTTT. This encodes CARIPGQVLATGELFF. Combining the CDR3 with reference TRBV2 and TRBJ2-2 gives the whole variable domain EPEVTQTPSHQVTQMGQEVILRCVPISNHLYFYWYRQILGQKVEFLVSFYNNEISEKSEIFDDQFSVERPDGSNFTLKIRSTKLEDSAMYFCARIPGQVLATGELFFGEGSRLTVL.

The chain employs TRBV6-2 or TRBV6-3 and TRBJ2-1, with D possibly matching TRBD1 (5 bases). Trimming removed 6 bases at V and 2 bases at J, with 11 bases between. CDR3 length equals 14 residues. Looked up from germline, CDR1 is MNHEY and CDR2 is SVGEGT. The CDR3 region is CASRRTGAYNEQFF. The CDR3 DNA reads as TGTGCCAGCAGGAGAACAGGAGCCTACAATGAGCAGTTCTTC.

CDR3 sequence: CSPRVGRRISPLHF. Written as DNA, the CDR3 is TGCAGCCCCCGTGTGGGGAGGCGGATTTCACCCCTCCACTTT. J is TRBJ1-6 and V is TRBV29-1; no definite D call. CDR3 size: 14 residues. Germline CDR1 and CDR2: SQVTM and ANQGSEA. Trimming stripped 8 bases from V and 9 bases from J, with 20 bases between.

CDR3 region: CSARDDLTDWNEKLFF. The CDR3 coding sequence is TGCAGTGCTAGAGATGACTTGACCGACTGGAATGAAAAACTGTTTTTT. The genes are TRBV20-1 and TRBJ1-4; no clear D. CDR1 and CDR2 (germline): DFQATT, SNEGSKA (reference sequence). The V end lost 0 bases, the J end lost 5 bases, and 16 bases lay between the germline ends. The CDR3 extends over 16 amino acids.

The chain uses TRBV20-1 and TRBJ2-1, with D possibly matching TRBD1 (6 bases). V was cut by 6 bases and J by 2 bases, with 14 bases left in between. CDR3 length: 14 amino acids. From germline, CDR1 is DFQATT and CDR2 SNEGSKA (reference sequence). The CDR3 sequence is CSAMTGAPYNEQFF. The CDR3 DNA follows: TGCAGTGCAATGACAGGAGCTCCCTACAATGAGCAGTTCTTC.

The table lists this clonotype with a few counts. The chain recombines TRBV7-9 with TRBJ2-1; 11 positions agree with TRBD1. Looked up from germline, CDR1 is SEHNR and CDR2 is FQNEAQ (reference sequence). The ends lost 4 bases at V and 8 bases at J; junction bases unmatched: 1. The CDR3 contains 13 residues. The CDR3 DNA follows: TGTGCCAGCAGCTCGGGACAGGGGGATGAGCAGTTCTTC. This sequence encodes CASSSGQGDEQFF.

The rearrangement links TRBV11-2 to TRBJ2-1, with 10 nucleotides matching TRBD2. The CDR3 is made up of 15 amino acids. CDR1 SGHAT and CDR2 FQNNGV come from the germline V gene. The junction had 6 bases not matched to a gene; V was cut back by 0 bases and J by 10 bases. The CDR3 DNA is TGTGCCAGCAGCTTAGACCTAGCGGGGGTAAGAGAGCAGTTCTTC. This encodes CASSLDLAGVREQFF.

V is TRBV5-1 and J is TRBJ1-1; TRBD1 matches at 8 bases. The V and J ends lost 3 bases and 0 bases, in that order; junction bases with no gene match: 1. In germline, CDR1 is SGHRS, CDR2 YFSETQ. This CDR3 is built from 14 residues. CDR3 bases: TGCGCCAGCAGCTGGGGACAGGTGAACACTGAAGCTTTCTTT. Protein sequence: CASSWGQVNTEAFF. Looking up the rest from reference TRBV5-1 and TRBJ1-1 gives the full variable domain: KAGVTQTPRYLIKTRGQQVTLSCSPISGHRSVSWYQQTPGQGLQFLFEYFSETQRNKGNFPGRFSGRQFSNSRSEMNVSTLELGDSALYLCASSWGQVNTEAFFGQGTRLTVV.

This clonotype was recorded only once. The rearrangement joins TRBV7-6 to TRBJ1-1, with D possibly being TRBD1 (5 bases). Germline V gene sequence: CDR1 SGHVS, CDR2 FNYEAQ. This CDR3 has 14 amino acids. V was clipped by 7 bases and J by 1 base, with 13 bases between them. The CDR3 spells CASTPLGENTEAFF. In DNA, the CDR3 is TGTGCCAGCACCCCGTTAGGGGAGAACACTGAAGCTTTCTTT.

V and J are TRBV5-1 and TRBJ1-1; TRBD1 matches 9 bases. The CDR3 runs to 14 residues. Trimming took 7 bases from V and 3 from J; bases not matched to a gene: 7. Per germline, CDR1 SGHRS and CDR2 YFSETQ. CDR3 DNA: TGCGCCAGCGGGTACAGGGGGCGAGACACTGAAGCTTTCTTT. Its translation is CASGYRGRDTEAFF.

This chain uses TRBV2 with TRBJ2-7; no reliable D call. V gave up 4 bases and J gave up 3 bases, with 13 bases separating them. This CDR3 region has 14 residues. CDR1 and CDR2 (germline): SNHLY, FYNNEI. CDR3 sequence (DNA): TGTGCCAGCAGTGTGATTGAAAAGTTCTACGAGCAGTACTTC. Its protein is CASSVIEKFYEQYF. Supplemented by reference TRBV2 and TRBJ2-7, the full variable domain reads EPEVTQTPSHQVTQMGQEVILRCVPISNHLYFYWYRQILGQKVEFLVSFYNNEISEKSEIFDDQFSVERPDGSNFTLKIRSTKLEDSAMYFCASSVIEKFYEQYFGPGTRLTVT.

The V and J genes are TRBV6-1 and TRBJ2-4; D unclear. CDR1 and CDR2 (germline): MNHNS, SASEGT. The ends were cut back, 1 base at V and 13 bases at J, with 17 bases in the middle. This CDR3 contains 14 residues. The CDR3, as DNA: TGTGCCAGCAGTGAAGGGAGATCAAGAGAAACCCAGTACTTC. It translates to CASSEGRSRETQYF.

Here the CDR3 DNA reads TGCAGTGCAGATTTGAGGGGGGAAAAACTGTTTTTT. It yields the protein CSADLRGEKLFF. The chain employs TRBV20-1 and TRBJ1-4, with D possibly matching TRBD1 (6 bases). CDR3 size: 12 residues. Germline V CDR1 and CDR2: DFQATT, SNEGSKA (reference sequence). Trimming pared 6 bases from V and 8 bases from J, leaving 13 bases between.

CDR3 sequence (DNA): TGTGCCACCAGTGACTCCTTAACTAGCACAGATACGCAGTATTTT. Translation gives CATSDSLTSTDTQYF. This chain connects TRBV24-1 to TRBJ2-3; D gene unclear. The CDR3 contains 15 residues. The V end lost 4 bases, the J end lost 0 bases, and 10 bases lay between the germline ends. Germline loops: CDR1 KGHDR, CDR2 SFDVKD.

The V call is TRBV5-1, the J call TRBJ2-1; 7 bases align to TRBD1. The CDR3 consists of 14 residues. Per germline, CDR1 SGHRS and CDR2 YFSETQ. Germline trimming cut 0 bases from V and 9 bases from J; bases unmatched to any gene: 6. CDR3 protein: CASSLGQGIGEQFF. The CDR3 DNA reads TGCGCCAGCAGCTTGGGACAGGGAATAGGTGAGCAGTTCTTC.

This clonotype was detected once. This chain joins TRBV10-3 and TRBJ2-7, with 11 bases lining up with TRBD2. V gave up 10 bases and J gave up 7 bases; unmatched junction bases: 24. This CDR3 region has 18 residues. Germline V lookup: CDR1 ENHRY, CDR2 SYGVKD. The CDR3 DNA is TGTGCCACCACTGCGGGTCGTCGCGGGACTAGCGGACCGAATGAGCAGTACTTC. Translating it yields CATTAGRRGTSGPNEQYF.

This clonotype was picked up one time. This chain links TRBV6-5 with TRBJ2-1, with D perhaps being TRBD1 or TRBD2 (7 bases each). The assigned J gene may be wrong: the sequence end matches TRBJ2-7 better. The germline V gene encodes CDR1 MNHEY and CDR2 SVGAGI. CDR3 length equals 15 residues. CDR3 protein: CASSARQGGYNEQYF. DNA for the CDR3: TGTGCCAGCAGCGCTCGCCAGGGGGGGTACAATGAGCAGTACTTC.

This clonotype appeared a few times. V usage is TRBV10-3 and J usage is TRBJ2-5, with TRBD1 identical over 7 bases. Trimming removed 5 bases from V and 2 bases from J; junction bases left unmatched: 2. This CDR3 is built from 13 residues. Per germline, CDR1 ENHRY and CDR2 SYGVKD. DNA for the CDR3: TGTGCCATCAGTTGGACAGGACAAGAGACCCAGTACTTC. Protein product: CAISWTGQETQYF.

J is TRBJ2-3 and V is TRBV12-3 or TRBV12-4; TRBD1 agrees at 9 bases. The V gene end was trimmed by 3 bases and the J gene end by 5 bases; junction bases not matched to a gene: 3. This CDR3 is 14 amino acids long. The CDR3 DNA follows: TGTGCCAGCAGTTTGGACAGGGGAGGAGATACGCAGTATTTT. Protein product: CASSLDRGGDTQYF.

CDR3 sequence: CSVVASTDTQYF. The CDR3 DNA is TGCAGCGTTGTAGCGAGCACAGATACGCAGTATTTT. This sequence joins TRBV29-1 and TRBJ2-3, with D possibly being TRBD2 (5 bases). Germline CDR1 is SQVTM and CDR2 is ANQGSEA. The CDR3 covers 12 residues. The ends were cut back, 4 bases at V and 0 bases at J, with 5 bases in the middle.